The 31 T cell receptor beta chains below come from one sample, sequenced in a study of OX40 agonist ivuxolimab in advanced cancers. Here immunoSEQ multiplex PCR was the method, and the copy in TCRdb shows in-frame clones only, minus some. The data contain tens of thousands of clones, about 87% of them singletons. Material: CD4+ or CD8+ T cells sorted from blood, obtained in a trial of the OX40 agonist ivuxolimab. The receptor source for this set is an adult with an advanced solid tumor such as melanoma, head and neck, liver or kidney cancer.

This clone was detected only once. The rearrangement links TRBV4-1 to TRBJ2-1; the D call may be TRBD1 or TRBD2 (6 bases each). The V gene lost 2 bases and the J gene lost 8 bases, with 19 bases spanning the gap. CDR3 size: 16 residues. Germline V gene data show CDR1 as MGHRA and CDR2 as YSYEKL. In nucleotides, the CDR3 is TGCGCCAGCAGCCAAACTTCCTCGGGGGACACCTATGAGCAGTTCTTC. This sequence encodes CASSQTSSGDTYEQFF.

The rearrangement links TRBV6-5 to TRBJ2-1; 7 bases are a match to TRBD2. Germline V gene lookup returns CDR1 MNHEY and CDR2 SVGAGI. The J segment lost 8 bases and the V segment lost 7 bases, leaving 8 bases of the junction unmatched. This CDR3 contains 13 residues. CDR3 region: CASTKIGGDEQFF. The DNA of the CDR3 is TGTGCCAGCACTAAAATTGGGGGGGATGAGCAGTTCTTC.

The chain carries TRBV7-8 and TRBJ1-4; 10 bases are shared with TRBD1. CDR3 length equals 15 residues. CDR1 is SGHVS, CDR2 FQNEAQ, per germline. V trimming: 5 bases; J trimming: 5 bases; junction bases outside the gene matches: 5. For the CDR3, the DNA is TGTGCCAGCAGCCCCCCGGGACAGGGGAATGAAAAACTGTTTTTT. It yields the protein CASSPPGQGNEKLFF.

The chain has TRBV4-1 and TRBJ2-2, with 16 nucleotides matching TRBD2. CDR3 size: 18 residues. J gave up 4 bases and V 4 bases, and 6 bases lay outside the gene matches. CDR1 is MGHRA and CDR2 is YSYEKL in the germline V gene. CDR3 in amino acids: CASSRPGTSGRVTGELFF. Here the CDR3 DNA reads TGCGCCAGCAGCCGTCCCGGGACTAGCGGGAGGGTCACCGGGGAGCTGTTTTTT.

The chain joins TRBV7-3 to TRBJ2-1; tentatively, D is TRBD2 (5 bases). CDR3 length equals 15 residues. Per germline, CDR1 SGHTA and CDR2 FQGTGA. The V gene lost 0 bases and the J gene lost 2 bases, with 8 bases spanning the gap. The CDR3 spells CASSLTGVTYNEQFF. CDR3 DNA sequence: TGTGCCAGCAGCTTAACCGGGGTCACCTACAATGAGCAGTTCTTC.

J is TRBJ2-7 and V is TRBV7-9; D may be TRBD1 or TRBD2 (5 bases each). V lost 2 bases, J lost 2 bases, and 10 bases lay in between. Germline-derived CDR1 and CDR2 are SEHNR and FQNEAQ (reference sequence). This CDR3 spans 14 amino acids. CDR3 amino acids: CASSLSGPTYEQYF. CDR3 nucleotides: TGTGCCAGCAGCTTATCGGGACCTACCTACGAGCAGTACTTC.

This chain links TRBV2 with TRBJ1-1, with D unresolved. V lost 6 bases to trimming and J lost 3 bases, with 5 bases between them. The germline gives CDR1 SNHLY, CDR2 FYNNEI. The CDR3 sequence is 11 residues long. CDR3 region: CASSRYTEAFF. CDR3 coding DNA: TGTGCCAGCAGCCGGTACACTGAAGCTTTCTTT.

The chain recombines TRBV5-1 with TRBJ1-6, with 8 bases matching TRBD1. The CDR3 has 15 residues. V gave up 2 bases and J gave up 6 bases; unmatched junction bases: 4. CDR1 SGHRS and CDR2 YFSETQ come from the germline V gene. The CDR3 region has the DNA TGCGCCAGCAGCTTTACAGGGGGGGGTAATTCACCCCTCCACTTT. Its protein product is CASSFTGGGNSPLHF. The complete variable domain, with remaining parts taken from reference TRBV5-1 and TRBJ1-6, reads KAGVTQTPRYLIKTRGQQVTLSCSPISGHRSVSWYQQTPGQGLQFLFEYFSETQRNKGNFPGRFSGRQFSNSRSEMNVSTLELGDSALYLCASSFTGGGNSPLHFGNGTRLTVT.

This clone is a singleton in its sample. The chain recombines TRBV13 with TRBJ1-6; D call uncertain. From germline, CDR1 is PRHDT and CDR2 FYEKMQ (reference sequence). The CDR3 has 18 amino acids. Trimming stripped 2 bases from V and 7 bases from J, with 21 bases between. CDR3 nucleotide sequence: TGTGCCAGCAGCTTAAAGGCGGGGTCGGTGGGAGTGAATTCACCCCTCCACTTT. It encodes CASSLKAGSVGVNSPLHF.

The chain joins TRBV6-5 to TRBJ2-3; TRBD2 is a possible D gene (6 bases). The length of the CDR3 is 15 residues. Trimming left V 6 bases short and J 0 bases short, with 13 bases between. In germline, CDR1 is MNHEY, CDR2 SVGAGI. DNA for the CDR3: TGTGCCAGCAGCGGAGGGGCGGGGAGCACAGATACGCAGTATTTT. Encoded protein: CASSGGAGSTDTQYF.

This chain connects TRBV2 to TRBJ2-2, with D uncertain. V lost 6 bases and J lost 6, with 8 bases in between. The CDR3 totals 12 residues. Germline CDR1 is SNHLY and CDR2 is FYNNEI. The CDR3 nucleotides are TGTGCCAGCAGAGCTGGTCCCGGGGAGCTGTTTTTT. This codes for CASRAGPGELFF.

CDR3 region: CASSLGLIGLVAETQYF. CDR3 DNA sequence: TGTGCCAGCAGCTTGGGATTGATTGGACTAGTCGCCGAGACCCAGTACTTC. The chain uses TRBV5-6 and TRBJ2-5; TRBD2 agrees at 7 bases. Germline V gives CDR1 SGHDT, CDR2 YYEEEE. CDR3 length: 17 residues. The trim removed 0 bases at V and 5 bases at J, leaving 13 bases unmatched. Based on the CDR3 plus reference TRBV5-6 and TRBJ2-5, the full variable domain is DAGVTQSPTHLIKTRGQQVTLRCSPKSGHDTVSWYQQALGQGPQFIFQYYEEEERQRGNFPDRFSGHQFPNYSSELNVNALLLGDSALYLCASSLGLIGLVAETQYFGPGTRLLVL.

The chain joins TRBV11-1 to TRBJ2-5; D not certain. CDR3 length equals 12 residues. The germline V and J ends were trimmed by 5 bases and 5 bases, with 9 bases remaining between them. Germline loops: CDR1 SGHAT, CDR2 FQDESV (reference sequence). DNA for the CDR3: TGTGCCAGCAGCGTGGTAGGGGAGACCCAGTACTTC. Its translation: CASSVVGETQYF. Drawing the rest from reference TRBV11-1 and TRBJ2-5, the complete variable domain is EAEVAQSPRYKITEKSQAVAFWCDPISGHATLYWYRQILGQGPELLVQFQDESVVDDSQLPKDRFSAERLKGVDSTLKIQPAELGDSAMYLCASSVVGETQYFGPGTRLLVL.

The CDR3 is CASSSTEASEKLFF. The CDR3 DNA follows: TGTGCCAGCTCATCGACAGAGGCTAGTGAAAAACTGTTTTTT. This rearrangement joins TRBV18 to TRBJ1-4; D is possibly TRBD1 (5 bases). Germline values: CDR1 KGHSH, CDR2 LQKENI. V lost 5 bases and J 7 bases, leaving 14 bases between the germline ends. This CDR3 contains 14 residues.

V is TRBV4-1 and J is TRBJ2-3, with D uncertain. Germline lookup yields CDR1 MGHRA and CDR2 YSYEKL. V was shortened by 3 bases and J by 6 bases, with 10 bases between the two germline ends. The CDR3 extends over 13 amino acids. CDR3 coding DNA: TGCGCCAGCAGCCAGTTAGGAACGGATACGCAGTATTTT. The encoded protein is CASSQLGTDTQYF.

The chain uses TRBV19 and TRBJ2-2; 7 positions agree with TRBD1. Germline V gene sequence: CDR1 LNHDA, CDR2 SQIVND (reference sequence). CDR3 size: 16 residues. V lost 5 bases to trimming and J lost 2 bases; unmatched junction nucleotides: 8. This CDR3 reads CASSSSGTVNTGELFF. CDR3 DNA sequence: TGTGCCAGTAGTTCCTCCGGGACAGTTAACACCGGGGAGCTGTTTTTT.

The rearrangement uses TRBV5-1 and TRBJ2-4; perhaps TRBD1 as D (6 bases). V dropped 0 bases and J dropped 0 bases, with 22 bases sitting between them. The length of the CDR3 is 20 residues. Germline values: CDR1 SGHRS, CDR2 YFSETQ. The CDR3 sequence is CASSLVQGQGGTVAKNIQYF. In DNA, the CDR3 is TGCGCCAGCAGCTTGGTACAGGGACAAGGTGGGACGGTAGCCAAAAACATTCAGTACTTC.

The chain carries TRBV5-5 and TRBJ2-1; D is undetermined. CDR3 length: 17 residues. Germline V gives CDR1 SGHKS, CDR2 YYEKEE (reference sequence). The germline V and J ends were trimmed by 0 bases and 3 bases, with 16 bases remaining between them. The CDR3 loop reads CASSLAESFQIYNEQFF. Here the CDR3 DNA reads TGTGCCAGCAGCTTGGCCGAGTCTTTTCAAATCTACAATGAGCAGTTCTTC.

This chain connects TRBV7-6 to TRBJ2-5, with TRBD1 identical over 10 bases. Trimming removed 4 bases from V and 7 bases from J; junction bases left unmatched: 12. This CDR3 contains 16 residues. Germline lookup yields CDR1 SGHVS and CDR2 FNYEAQ. The CDR3 sequence: CASSWGQGKSVGTQYF. CDR3 DNA sequence: TGTGCCAGCAGCTGGGGACAGGGGAAGAGCGTGGGGACCCAGTACTTC.

This chain connects TRBV13 to TRBJ2-3, with D perhaps matching TRBD2 (6 bases). V was shortened by 5 bases and J by 2 bases, with 14 bases between the two germline ends. The germline V gene has CDR1 PRHDT and CDR2 FYEKMQ (reference sequence). The length of the CDR3 is 15 residues. In nucleotides, the CDR3 is TGTGCCAGCAGCCTCCGGGACTCTTCCACAGATACGCAGTATTTT. Translated: CASSLRDSSTDTQYF.

CDR3 nucleotide sequence: TGTGCCAGTACCTGGAGCAGGGGAGGCGGCTACACCTTC. Protein: CASTWSRGGGYTF. This chain joins TRBV19 and TRBJ1-2; D is possibly TRBD1 (6 bases). CDR1 is LNHDA, CDR2 SQIVND, per germline (reference sequence). Trimming cost V 7 bases and J 8 bases, with 17 bases left between them. There are 13 residues in the CDR3.

The chain combines TRBV2 with TRBJ1-4; perhaps TRBD1 as D (6 bases). This CDR3 is 13 amino acids long. The germline V gene has CDR1 SNHLY and CDR2 FYNNEI. Trimming shortened V by 2 bases and J by 7 bases, and 8 bases separated the two germline ends. DNA of the CDR3: TGTGCCAGCAGTGAATACAGGGCTGAAAAACTGTTTTTT. This codes for CASSEYRAEKLFF.

The CDR3 sequence: CATGQGRGMNTEAFF. In DNA form, the CDR3 reads TGTGCCACGGGACAGGGTAGAGGGATGAACACTGAAGCTTTCTTT. The V call is TRBV10-3, the J call TRBJ1-1, with 9 bases that match TRBD1. This CDR3 has 15 residues. V lost 10 bases, J lost 0 bases, and 9 bases stayed unmatched. Germline V lookup: CDR1 ENHRY, CDR2 SYGVKD.

This rearrangement joins TRBV7-2 to TRBJ2-5; no reliable D call. V was clipped by 1 base and J by 5 bases, with 11 bases between them. Germline V gives CDR1 SGHTA, CDR2 FQGNSA. CDR3 length equals 14 residues. The CDR3 is CASSLGPPGETQYF. In DNA, the CDR3 is TGTGCCAGCAGCTTAGGCCCCCCCGGCGAGACCCAGTACTTC.

V and J are TRBV7-6 and TRBJ2-2; 10 bases match TRBD2. The CDR3 is 16 amino acids. The J segment lost 3 bases and the V segment lost 5 bases, leaving 6 bases of the junction unmatched. Germline V gene lookup returns CDR1 SGHVS and CDR2 FNYEAQ. For the CDR3, the DNA is TGTGCCAGCAGCATTTTAGCGGGAGGCTACACCGGGGAGCTGTTTTTT. Encoded protein: CASSILAGGYTGELFF. The variable domain in full, completed from reference TRBV7-6 and TRBJ2-2, reads GAGVSQSPRYKVTKRGQDVALRCDPISGHVSLYWYRQALGQGPEFLTYFNYEAQQDKSGLPNDRFSAERPEGSISTLTIQRTEQRDSAMYRCASSILAGGYTGELFFGEGSRLTVL.

The chain carries TRBV18 and TRBJ2-2; D could derive from TRBD1 or TRBD2 (5 bases each). V lost 1 base and J 5 bases, leaving 11 bases between the germline ends. CDR1 and CDR2 (germline): KGHSH, LQKENI. This CDR3 contains 15 residues. DNA for the CDR3: TGTGCCAGCTCACCACGCAGGGACCGGACCGGGGAGCTGTTTTTT. Residues: CASSPRRDRTGELFF.

The chain uses TRBV6-1 and TRBJ2-3; no definite D call. The length of the CDR3 is 13 residues. The V gene's germline CDR1 is MNHNS and CDR2 SASEGT. With 10 bases removed from V and 4 bases from J, the gap between germline ends came to 15 bases. The CDR3 nucleotides are TGTGCCATGCCAGACGGGCTGGCAGATACGCAGTATTTT. Translating gives CAMPDGLADTQYF.

V usage is TRBV29-1 and J usage is TRBJ2-7, with D perhaps matching TRBD1 or TRBD2 (5 bases each). This CDR3 is 13 amino acids long. V dropped 6 bases and J dropped 1 base, with 13 bases sitting between them. The germline gives CDR1 SQVTM, CDR2 ANQGSEA. The CDR3 here is CSVTGTTSYEQYF. As DNA, the CDR3 is TGCAGCGTGACCGGGACCACTTCCTACGAGCAGTACTTC.

CDR3 sequence: CASSGGRDTQYF. CDR3 nucleotide sequence: TGTGCCAGCAGCGGGGGTCGCGATACGCAGTATTTT. V usage is TRBV11-2 and J usage is TRBJ2-3; D could derive from TRBD1 or TRBD2 (5 bases each). Germline V gene sequence: CDR1 SGHAT, CDR2 FQNNGV. The CDR3 length is 12 residues. The V end lost 5 bases, the J end lost 6 bases, and 9 bases lay between the germline ends.

The rearrangement joins TRBV5-1 to TRBJ2-5; maybe TRBD2 (6 bases). The J call may be faulty, since TRBJ2-7 better matches the DNA end. Germline loops: CDR1 SGHRS, CDR2 YFSETQ. The CDR3 has 15 amino acids. The CDR3: CASSLAMGGTYEQYF. Here the CDR3 DNA reads TGCGCCAGCAGCTTGGCCATGGGCGGGACGTACGAGCAGTACTTC.

V and J are TRBV5-1 and TRBJ2-5; D gene unclear. The V gene lost 2 bases and the J gene lost 0 bases, with 14 bases spanning the gap. From germline, CDR1 is SGHRS and CDR2 YFSETQ. The CDR3 length is 16 residues. The CDR3: CASSLGSESYQETQYF. CDR3 nucleotide sequence: TGCGCCAGCAGCTTAGGTTCGGAGTCGTACCAAGAGACCCAGTACTTC. Full variable domain (remainder filled in from reference TRBV5-1 and TRBJ2-5): KAGVTQTPRYLIKTRGQQVTLSCSPISGHRSVSWYQQTPGQGLQFLFEYFSETQRNKGNFPGRFSGRQFSNSRSEMNVSTLELGDSALYLCASSLGSESYQETQYFGPGTRLLVL.